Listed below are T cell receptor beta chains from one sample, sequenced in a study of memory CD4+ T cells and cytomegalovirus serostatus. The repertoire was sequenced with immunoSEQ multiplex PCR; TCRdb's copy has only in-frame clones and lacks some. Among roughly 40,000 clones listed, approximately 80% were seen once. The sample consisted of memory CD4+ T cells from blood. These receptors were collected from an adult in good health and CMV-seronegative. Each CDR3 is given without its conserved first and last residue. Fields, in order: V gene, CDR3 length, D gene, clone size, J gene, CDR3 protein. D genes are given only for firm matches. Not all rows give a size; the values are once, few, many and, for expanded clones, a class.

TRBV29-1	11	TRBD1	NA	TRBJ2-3	SVDPGGVDTQY
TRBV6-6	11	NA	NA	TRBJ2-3	ASSGGPGDTQY
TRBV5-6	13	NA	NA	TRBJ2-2	ASSLGDRMNGKLF
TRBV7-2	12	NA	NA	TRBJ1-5	ASSLLAGPGPQH
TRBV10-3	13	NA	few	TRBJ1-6	AISTTGRTDSPLH
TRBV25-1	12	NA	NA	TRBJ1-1	ASSQKHQGPEAF
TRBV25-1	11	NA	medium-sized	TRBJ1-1	ASSELWGGSAF
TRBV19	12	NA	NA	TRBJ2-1	ASSRTGAYNEQF
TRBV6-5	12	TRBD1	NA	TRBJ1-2	ASSYIQGARGYT
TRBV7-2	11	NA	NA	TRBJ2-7	ASSLGLLREQY
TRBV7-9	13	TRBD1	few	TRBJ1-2	ASSPGQGEFYGYT